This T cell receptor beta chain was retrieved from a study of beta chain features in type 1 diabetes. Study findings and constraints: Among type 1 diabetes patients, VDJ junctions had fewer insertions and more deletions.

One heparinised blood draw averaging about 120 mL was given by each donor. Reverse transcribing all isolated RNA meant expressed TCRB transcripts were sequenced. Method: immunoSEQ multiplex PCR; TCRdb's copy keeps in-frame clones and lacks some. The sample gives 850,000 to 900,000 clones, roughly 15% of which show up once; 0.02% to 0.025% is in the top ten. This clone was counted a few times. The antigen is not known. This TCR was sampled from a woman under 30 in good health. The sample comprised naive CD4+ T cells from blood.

CDR3 amino acids: CASSPNSLEGDGYTF. CDR3 nucleotides: TGTGCCAGCTCACCAAACAGCTTGGAGGGGGATGGCTACACCTTC. The genes are TRBV18 and TRBJ1-2, with a tentative D call TRBD1 (6 bases). This CDR3 is 15 amino acids long. CDR1 is KGHSH and CDR2 is LQKENI in the germline V gene. V lost 2 bases, J lost 6 bases, and 16 bases lay in between.